These T cell receptor beta chains were read from a single sample in a study of T cell repertoires in aging, cancer and after chemotherapy. From the multiplex PCR reads, TCRdb called clonotypes with MiXCR, one entry per CDR3 protein. The sample records approximately 13,000 distinct CDR3 sequences, under 30% being singletons. The sequencing input was blood. Source of these receptors: a human donor in good health. CDR3s include the opening cysteine and the closing phenylalanine or tryptophan. The D gene is left open where the match is weak. Only some rows state a clone size, as once, few, many or a class for expanded clones.

TRBD1 | few | TRBJ2-5 | TRBV19 | CASRTTGGNQETQYF | TGTGCCAGTAGGACGACAGGGGGGAACCAAGAGACCCAGTACTTC
TRBD2 | medium-sized | TRBJ2-1 | TRBV29-1 | CSVARTSGALGIF | TGCAGCGTTGCCCGGACTAGCGGGGCCCTGGGAATCTTC
. | medium-sized | TRBJ1-2 | TRBV6-5 | CATQGLNNYGYTF | TGTGCCACCCAGGGCCTTAATAACTATGGCTACACCTTC
. | . | TRBJ2-7 | TRBV5-4 | CASSRNGAASSYEQYF | TGTGCCAGCAGCCGAAACGGGGCAGCTAGCTCCTACGAGCAGTACTTC
. | few | TRBJ2-3 | TRBV6-2/TRBV6-3 | CASSYEADTQYF | TGTGCCAGCAGCTACGAAGCAGATACGCAGTATTTT
. | . | TRBJ2-2 | TRBV7-3 | CASSLLMRGSTGELFF | TGTGCCAGCAGCTTATTGATGAGGGGAAGTACCGGGGAGCTGTTTTTT
. | few | TRBJ1-1 | TRBV5-1 | CASSFAENTEAFF | TGCGCCAGCAGCTTCGCAGAGAACACTGAAGCTTTCTTT
. | once | TRBJ1-6 | TRBV4-1 | CASSQEDLKDSPLHF | TGCGCCAGCAGCCAAGAGGACCTTAAGGATTCACCCCTCCACTTT
. | few | TRBJ1-1 | TRBV18 | CASSPQGRDTEAFF | TGTGCCAGCTCACCACAGGGAAGGGACACTGAAGCTTTCTTT
. | . | TRBJ1-5 | TRBV20-1 | CSARSADSNQPQHF | TGCAGTGCTAGATCGGCGGATAGCAATCAGCCCCAGCATTTT
TRBD1 | few | TRBJ2-3 | TRBV27 | CASRSQGTDTQYF | TGTGCCAGCAGATCACAGGGGACAGATACGCAGTATTTT
TRBD1 | few | TRBJ2-6 | TRBV6-5 | CASSYKKTGSSGANVLTF | TGTGCCAGCAGTTACAAAAAGACAGGGAGCTCTGGGGCCAACGTCCTGACTTTC
. | few | TRBJ1-2 | TRBV20-1 | CSARVQGAGGYTF | TGCAGTGCTAGAGTACAAGGGGCTGGGGGCTACACCTTC
. | few | TRBJ2-3 | TRBV7-6 | CASSFMGPPITDTQYF | TGTGCCAGCAGCTTCATGGGGCCGCCCATCACAGATACGCAGTATTTT
TRBD1 | . | TRBJ1-2 | TRBV6-1 | CASMRDRGYGYTF | TGTGCCAGCATGAGGGACAGGGGGTATGGCTACACCTTC
TRBD1 | . | TRBJ1-2 | TRBV6-2/TRBV6-3 | CASSPDRAARGYTF | TGTGCCAGCAGCCCGGACAGGGCCGCGAGGGGCTACACCTTC
TRBD1 | medium-sized | TRBJ2-7 | TRBV20-1 | CSAREGTGVSYEQYF | TGCAGTGCTAGGGAAGGGACAGGGGTCTCCTACGAGCAGTACTTC
. | few | TRBJ1-1 | TRBV7-2 | CASTKGGMNTEAFF | TGTGCCAGCACCAAGGGAGGAATGAACACTGAAGCTTTCTTT
. | few | TRBJ2-3 | TRBV13 | CASSLDTQYF | TGTGCCAGCAGCTTAGATACGCAGTATTTT
. | few | TRBJ2-1 | TRBV28 | CASTFSLRGNNEQFF | TGTGCCAGCACTTTCAGTCTTCGGGGGAACAATGAGCAGTTCTTC
. | . | TRBJ2-6 | TRBV5-4 | CASSLLDHPGANVLTF | TGTGCCAGCAGCTTATTAGATCACCCCGGGGCCAACGTCCTGACTTTC
. | few | TRBJ2-1 | TRBV7-2 | CASSPGGSYNEQFF | TGTGCCAGCAGCCCTGGGGGTTCCTACAATGAGCAGTTCTTC
TRBD1 | few | TRBJ2-1 | TRBV19 | CASSMGQGHNEQFF | TGTGCCAGTAGTATGGGACAGGGTCACAATGAGCAGTTCTTC
TRBD1 | . | TRBJ1-4 | TRBV7-9 | CASSLTGATNEKLFF | TGTGCCAGCAGCCTCACAGGGGCAACTAATGAAAAACTGTTTTTT
. | few | TRBJ2-3 | TRBV19 | CASRLGTADTQYF | TGTGCCAGTAGACTGGGGACTGCAGATACGCAGTATTTT
TRBD2 | . | TRBJ2-1 | TRBV6-5 | CASSFIAGGIGNEQFF | TGTGCCAGCAGTTTCATAGCGGGGGGGATCGGCAATGAGCAGTTCTTC
TRBD1 | few | TRBJ1-5 | TRBV10-3 | CATTPQGDQPQHF | TGTGCCACCACCCCCCAGGGGGATCAGCCCCAGCATTTT
. | medium-sized | TRBJ1-2 | TRBV12-3/TRBV12-4 | CASSFEGGNGYTF | TGTGCCAGCAGTTTTGAAGGGGGGAATGGCTACACCTTC
TRBD1 | medium-sized | TRBJ2-7 | TRBV20-1 | CSARSGQGFSYEQYF | TGCAGTGCTAGATCCGGACAGGGCTTTTCCTACGAGCAGTACTTC
. | few | TRBJ2-2 | TRBV18 | CASSPQAAPGELFF | TGTGCCAGCTCACCCCAGGCGGCCCCCGGGGAGCTGTTTTTT
TRBD2 | . | TRBJ2-5 | TRBV7-3 | CASSWGGSQETQYF | TGTGCCAGCAGCTGGGGGGGGAGCCAAGAGACCCAGTACTTC
. | . | TRBJ2-1 | TRBV10-1 | CASSGGAEGSPDYNEQFF | TGCGCCAGCAGTGGCGGGGCGGAGGGGAGCCCCGACTACAATGAGCAGTTCTTC
. | medium-sized | TRBJ1-2 | TRBV5-6 | CASSLGTYYGYTF | TGTGCCAGCAGCCTCGGGACCTACTATGGCTACACCTTC
TRBD1 | few | TRBJ1-2 | TRBV5-6 | CASSFVEGAFGYTF | TGTGCCAGCAGCTTTGTTGAGGGGGCGTTTGGCTACACCTTC
. | few | TRBJ2-5 | TRBV7-9 | CASSLVSSRGRETQYF | TGTGCCAGCAGCTTAGTATCTAGCAGGGGCCGAGAGACCCAGTACTTC
. | few | TRBJ2-1 | TRBV6-5 | CASSNPGGSNEQFF | TGTGCCAGCAGCAACCCAGGTGGGAGCAATGAGCAGTTCTTC
. | . | TRBJ1-2 | TRBV5-8 | CASIFDYGGYTF | TGTGCCAGCATCTTTGATTACGGAGGCTACACCTTC
TRBD2 | . | TRBJ2-3 | TRBV5-4 | CASSLLASGGDTQYF | TGTGCCAGCAGCCTACTAGCATCGGGGGGTGATACGCAGTATTTT
. | medium-sized | TRBJ1-3 | TRBV29-1 | CSGAVSGNTIYF | TGCAGCGGTGCGGTCTCTGGAAACACCATATATTTT